This TCR beta chain is drawn from a study of blood T cell repertoires in COVID-19 (dated by TCRdb to 2020 to 2022). About the full investigation: Samples from collaborators originated in the United States, Italy and Spain and spanned both the acute and convalescent phases of COVID-19. The material from the prospective study consisted of cDNA or gDNA derived from T cells, B-cell-depleted T cells, or PBMCs. The dataset comprised deeply sampled blood TCRbeta repertoires from subjects exposed to, actively infected with, or recovered from COVID-19. Where HLA class I and class II types were available, the types were taken from metadata supplied by the sample provider, not from assay-based typing. Nearly every sample came with metadata listing a de-identified subject ID, COVID-19 status, age in years and sex. The repertoires were released in a freely available public database meant as a resource for research on the immune response to SARS-CoV-2. Samples came from the ongoing ImmuneRACE study (first 160 participants) plus 1,254 subjects from 6 global collaborators.

TCRbeta CDR3 regions were amplified from genomic DNA by means of the immunoSEQ Assay, a bias-controlled multiplex PCR. The original pipeline was this. Nucleated cell counts per sample were estimated from amplification of reference gene primers within the assay. To quantify the absolute abundance of each unique TCRbeta CDR3 rearrangement, sequence reads were collapsed and filtered. For each sample, productive Simpson clonality was calculated as the square root of Simpson's diversity index across productive rearrangements. The table comes from immuneACCESS by way of TCRdb, which keeps in-frame sequences with V and J called. Part of the clones is missing from these tables; in studies checked, under half for an unresolved V gene and the rest for unknown reasons. The DNA gave D and trimming, while V, J and clone size come from that table. For this sample there are more than 250,000 clones; roughly 90% appear just once. Of the sample, under 7.5% is held by the ten largest clones.

On this clone itself: Its antigen target is currently unknown. It has no much larger one-base neighbor in the sample; base qualities were not kept.

Overall study results and their limits: How much clinical and demographic metadata was included differed by source and by participant, and the metadata was provided uncurated.

The germline V gene specifies ENHRY as CDR1 and SYGVKD as CDR2. Cut back by 6 bases and 4 bases, the V and J ends lie 12 bases apart. Counted from cysteine to phenylalanine, this CDR3 has 14 amino acids. Only CDR3 DNA remains: 42 bases, in frame from the first base. A second Seattle source provided samples from volunteer blood donors who had recovered from COVID-19. Collaborating institutions collected whole blood in K2EDTA tubes following their own protocols. For TCRbeta analysis, collaborator samples were shipped as frozen whole blood, as isolated PBMCs, or as DNA extracted from either sample type.

Material: peripheral blood. The chain joins TRBV10-3 to TRBJ1-4; the D gene is perhaps TRBD1, on 6 matching bases. The sequence was collected from a man between 18 and 35 years old who had recovered from COVID-19. Here is the DNA: TGTGCCATCAGCCGGGGGGCAGATAATGAAAAACTGTTTTTT. The encoded protein is CAISRGADNEKLFF.